These T cell receptor beta chains were read from a single sample in a study of post-analysis software for immune sequencing data. One entry per CDR3 protein, called by TCRdb with MiXCR from the PCR reads. The sample has 750,000 to 900,000 distinct CDR3 sequences, just over 45% seen once. The sample taken for sequencing was blood. The receptors shown here come from a girl aged 10-17 years with multiple sclerosis. Both conserved end residues are part of each CDR3. The D gene is left open where the match is weak. Clone sizes are given selectively: once, few, many, or a class where the clone is expanded.

TGTAGCGTTGGGACAGGGGAGTCGACTGAAGCTTTCTTT	CSVGTGESTEAFF	TRBV29-1	TRBJ1-1	TRBD1	NA
TGTGCCATCAGTCCCTCCTCCTACGAGCAGTACTTC	CAISPSSYEQYF	TRBV10-3	TRBJ2-7	NA	few
TGTGCCAGCAGTCTAGGACTAGCGGGAGTTCCTGAGCAGTTCTTC	CASSLGLAGVPEQFF	TRBV12-3/TRBV12-4	TRBJ2-1	TRBD2	few
TGTGCCAGCAGCACCGGGACTACTCCCTACGAGCAGTACTTC	CASSTGTTPYEQYF	TRBV9	TRBJ2-7	TRBD2	few
TGTGCCAGCAGCTTAGTCTCCCGGGCTAGCGGTACCGGGGAGCTGTTTTTT	CASSLVSRASGTGELFF	TRBV7-6	TRBJ2-2	TRBD2	NA
TGTGCCAGCAGCCTCCGGGGACCGAAAACCTACGAGCAGTACTTC	CASSLRGPKTYEQYF	TRBV3-1	TRBJ2-7	NA	NA
TGTGCCAGCAGCTTAGCGGGTCTATCCTACGAGCAGTACTTC	CASSLAGLSYEQYF	TRBV7-2	TRBJ2-7	NA	NA
TGTGCCAGCACCAGAGACGGAGGGAGGTACGAGCAGTACTTC	CASTRDGGRYEQYF	TRBV7-2	TRBJ2-7	NA	few
TGTGCCAGCAGCTTGGAGATGCGGTACAATGAGCAGTTCTTC	CASSLEMRYNEQFF	TRBV7-2	TRBJ2-1	NA	NA
TGCGCCAGCAGCGACGGACAGGCGATGAACTATGGCTACACCTTC	CASSDGQAMNYGYTF	TRBV5-1	TRBJ1-2	TRBD1	NA
TGTGCCTGGAACCGGGACCTGGGAGATGGCTACACCTTC	CAWNRDLGDGYTF	TRBV30	TRBJ1-2	NA	NA
TGTGCCAGCGGGGACTTTGAAGCTTTCTTT	CASGDFEAFF	TRBV6-5	TRBJ1-1	NA	NA
TGTGCCGTAGGGGAGTCTGGGGCCAACGTCCTGACTTTC	CAVGESGANVLTF	TRBV6-1	TRBJ2-6	NA	NA
TGCAGTGCTAGAGCCCCCGGTCCGGCCTACAATGAGCAGTTCTTC	CSARAPGPAYNEQFF	TRBV20-1	TRBJ2-1	NA	few
TGCGCCAGCAGCCCGCGATGGTCGGGACTAGCGGGAGGGACCCCTTACAATGAGCAGTTCTTC	CASSPRWSGLAGGTPYNEQFF	TRBV4-3	TRBJ2-1	TRBD2	NA
TGTGCCAGCAGCCACCCAGGGGCCGGTGACACCGGGGAGCTGTTTTTT	CASSHPGAGDTGELFF	TRBV7-2	TRBJ2-2	NA	NA
TGCAGCGTTGGGGAGGTCCGCTTGGAGCAGTACTTC	CSVGEVRLEQYF	TRBV29-1	TRBJ2-7	NA	many
TGTGCCAGCAGCTCCACACTTACAGAGAACACTGAAGCTTTCTTT	CASSSTLTENTEAFF	TRBV7-9	TRBJ1-1	NA	NA
TGTGCCAGCAGCCAAGAATTTGAGGTGAACACCGGGGAGCTGTTTTTT	CASSQEFEVNTGELFF	TRBV4-2	TRBJ2-2	NA	NA
TGTGCCAGCTCACCAGGGAAAAACTATGGCTACACCTTC	CASSPGKNYGYTF	TRBV18	TRBJ1-2	NA	NA
TGTGTCAGCAGTGCAGCGGAGTGGTACCAAGAGACCCAGTACTTC	CVSSAAEWYQETQYF	TRBV12-3/TRBV12-4	TRBJ2-5	NA	NA
TGTGCCAGCAGCCCCTCCCGGGCTAACTATGGCTACACCTTC	CASSPSRANYGYTF	TRBV11-3	TRBJ1-2	NA	NA
TGTGCCAGCAGCTTAGTCGGAGAGAGAGGTGAGCAGTTCTTC	CASSLVGERGEQFF	TRBV7-2	TRBJ2-1	NA	few
TGCAGTGCTAGAGGGACGACAGGGGTGGTGGCCGAAAAACTGTTTTTT	CSARGTTGVVAEKLFF	TRBV20-1	TRBJ1-4	TRBD1	NA
TGTGCCAGCAGCACCAGCGGAGTTAGCACAGATACGCAGTATTTT	CASSTSGVSTDTQYF	TRBV7-8	TRBJ2-3	NA	few
TGCAGTGCTAGAGCGGGAGGAGGGCGAATGGTGTACAATGAGCAGTTCTTC	CSARAGGGRMVYNEQFF	TRBV20-1	TRBJ2-1	TRBD2	NA
TGCAGCAGCGCCGGGACAGGGGACGAGCAGTACTTC	CSSAGTGDEQYF	TRBV29-1	TRBJ2-7	TRBD1	many
TGCAGCGTTGTAGGCGCGGAGCCAGGCTACACCTTC	CSVVGAEPGYTF	TRBV29-1	TRBJ1-2	NA	NA
TGCAGTGCTAGAGTAGGAGGGAACACTGAAGCTTTCTTT	CSARVGGNTEAFF	TRBV20-1	TRBJ1-1	NA	once
TGTGCCAGCATCCGGTCTGCTGACAAAAACATTCAGTACTTC	CASIRSADKNIQYF	TRBV2	TRBJ2-4	NA	NA
TGCAGTGCCCCAGATAGGGGGGGCTATGGCTACACCTTC	CSAPDRGGYGYTF	TRBV20-1	TRBJ1-2	NA	NA
TGTGCCAGCAGCGTAGACAGCGGGGCCTACAATGAGCAGTTCTTC	CASSVDSGAYNEQFF	TRBV9	TRBJ2-1	TRBD2	few
TGCAGTGCTAGGCCGGACCACTACGAGCAGTACTTC	CSARPDHYEQYF	TRBV20-1	TRBJ2-7	NA	NA
TGTGCCAGCAGCTGGGCGACAGGGACTAATGAAAAACTGTTTTTT	CASSWATGTNEKLFF	TRBV7-2	TRBJ1-4	TRBD1	NA
TGCAGCGTTTCCTTAAGGGGGCCGGGGAACACTGAAGCTTTCTTT	CSVSLRGPGNTEAFF	TRBV29-1	TRBJ1-1	TRBD1	few
TGCGCCAGCAGCTTAGCGGGATATAGCACAGATACGCAGTATTTT	CASSLAGYSTDTQYF	TRBV5-1	TRBJ2-3	TRBD2	NA
TGTGCCAGCAGCTTAGCAAGAGGGGGGCGGAGGAATGGCTACACCTTC	CASSLARGGRRNGYTF	TRBV7-8	TRBJ1-2	NA	NA
TGCAGCGTTGATATGCGGGACCCCCCCTACGAGCAGTACTTC	CSVDMRDPPYEQYF	TRBV29-1	TRBJ2-7	NA	NA
TGCAGCGTAAAGACTAGCGGGGGATCCTACGAGCAGTACTTC	CSVKTSGGSYEQYF	TRBV29-1	TRBJ2-7	TRBD2	NA
TGTGCCAGCAGCCAAGCGGGGCTAGGCGATGAGCAGTTCTTC	CASSQAGLGDEQFF	TRBV3-1	TRBJ2-1	NA	few
TGTGCCAGCAGTTCTCCACAGGGGGGGTTCCAAGAGACCCAGTACTTC	CASSSPQGGFQETQYF	TRBV12-3/TRBV12-4	TRBJ2-5	NA	many
TGCGCCAGCAGCTTGGTGGGGGGATCGACTGAAAAACTGTTTTTT	CASSLVGGSTEKLFF	TRBV5-1	TRBJ1-4	NA	NA
TGTGCAAGTCGCGATGCGGGATCGGGGGTTTGGGCCTACGAGCAGTACTTC	CASRDAGSGVWAYEQYF	TRBV12-2	TRBJ2-7	NA	NA
TGTGCCAGCAACCTCGCAGGGGTCCCTAACTATGGCTACACCTTC	CASNLAGVPNYGYTF	TRBV12-3/TRBV12-4	TRBJ1-2	NA	NA
TGCGCCAGCAGCGACTCTGGGGCCAACGTCCTGACTTTC	CASSDSGANVLTF	TRBV5-1	TRBJ2-6	NA	NA